The clone carrying this T cell receptor beta chain was counted between two and nine times. This CDR3 is 16 amino acids long. Germline CDR1 and CDR2: MNHEY and SMNVEV (reference sequence). Trimming pared 3 bases from V and 0 bases from J, leaving 13 bases between. This sample was taken from a study of patients and donors after allogeneic stem cell transplantation. Using its own MiXCR run on the RT-PCR reads, TCRdb lists one record per CDR3 protein. Altogether tens of thousands of distinct CDR3 sequences are present, about 14% being singletons, with the ten largest covering roughly 34%. Sequences were obtained from blood, either unsorted or a sorted T cell fraction (not recorded which). The V and J genes are TRBV27 and TRBJ2-3, with D maybe TRBD2 (6 bases). This clonotype originated in a human donor who was either an allogeneic HSCT recipient or a stem cell or donor lymphocyte infusion donor (not recorded which). It is not recorded whose cells these are; they may come from a transplant donor. CDR3 nucleotides: TGTGCCAGCAGTTTTGGGATAGCGGTGAGCACAGATACGCAGTATTTT. The encoded protein is CASSFGIAVSTDTQYF.